Described below is a single T cell receptor beta chain sequence and its context. Its cognate antigen is unknown. With survey level as its setting, the immunoSEQ assay was v3.0. Here immunoSEQ multiplex PCR was the method, and the copy in TCRdb shows in-frame clones only, minus some. This sample has 25,000 to 30,000 clones, with about 85% found just once. This sample was taken from a study of long-term antiretroviral therapy in people with HIV. Study-level findings and limits: Pre-ART expanded TRB clones stayed dominant throughout, though often decreasing after ART. Data on ART adherence, viral resistance or therapy changes were unavailable.

This clonotype was sampled from a man aged 40-49 years with HIV. Sequenced material: unsorted PBMCs, taken 3 years after starting antiretroviral therapy.

The CDR3 sequence: CAIRGGTRSDTQYF. CDR3 DNA sequence: TGTGCCATCAGGGGCGGGACGCGCTCAGATACGCAGTATTTT. This rearrangement joins TRBV10-3 to TRBJ2-3; D might be TRBD2 (6 bases). This CDR3 contains 14 residues. The V end lost 6 bases, the J end lost 4 bases, and 14 bases lay between the germline ends. From germline, CDR1 is ENHRY and CDR2 SYGVKD.